A selection of T cell receptor beta chains follows, all from one sample in a study of blood T cell repertoires in COVID-19. Clones were read by immunoSEQ multiplex PCR, and TCRdb kept only the in-frame ones, dropping some. The profile covers about 62,000 clones, with 75% to 90% appearing a single time and 15% to 20% taken by the ten largest. Sequenced sample: peripheral blood. All receptors derive from a woman aged 55-70 years with COVID-19, enrolled during active disease. Both conserved end residues are part of each CDR3. Fields, in order: clone size, V gene, CDR3 length, D gene, J gene, CDR3 DNA, CDR3 protein. D genes are given only for firm matches. A row's size may be missing; if present it is once, few, many or a size class.

NA,TRBV28,22,TRBD2,TRBJ2-7,TGTGCCAGCAGTACCTGGACAGAGGGGGCTAGCGGGAGTATCTCCTTCTTCTACGAGCAGTACTTC,CASSTWTEGASGSISFFYEQYF
NA,TRBV30,13,NA,TRBJ1-4,TGTGCCTGGAGTCGACAGCGCGTTGGAAAACTGTTTTTT,CAWSRQRVGKLFF
NA,TRBV4-3,18,TRBD2,TRBJ2-1,TGCGCCAGCAGCCAAGATGCCCCCGGAGGGACTAGTCTCGATGAGCAGTTCTTC,CASSQDAPGGTSLDEQFF
NA,TRBV6-5,14,TRBD1,TRBJ1-5,TGTGCCAGCGTCTACAGGGGCAGCAATCAGCCCCAGCATTTT,CASVYRGSNQPQHF
NA,TRBV6-4,15,TRBD2,TRBJ2-3,TGTGCCAGCAGTGAGGCTAGCGGGAGCACAGATACGCAGTATTTT,CASSEASGSTDTQYF
few,TRBV7-9,13,NA,TRBJ1-3,TGTGCCAGCAGTCTGGCCTCTGGAAACACCATATATTTT,CASSLASGNTIYF
NA,TRBV9,15,NA,TRBJ2-5,TGTGCCAGCAGCGTAGGTATCGAAAGCGATGGGACCCAGTACTTC,CASSVGIESDGTQYF
NA,TRBV4-3,15,TRBD1,TRBJ1-2,TGCGCCAGCAGCCAACTACAGGGGGGGGGCTATGGCTACACCTTC,CASSQLQGGGYGYTF
NA,TRBV28,16,NA,TRBJ2-2,TGTGCCAGCAGTTCTGAACAGGGATTTGTAACCGGGGAGCTGTTTTTT,CASSSEQGFVTGELFF
NA,TRBV6-2/TRBV6-3,13,NA,TRBJ1-5,TGTGCCAGCAGCCCCACGGGGTATCAGCCCCAGCATTTT,CASSPTGYQPQHF
NA,TRBV19,16,TRBD1,TRBJ1-5,TGTGCCAGTAGTATAGACAGGGGGCTTAGCAATCAGCCCCAGCATTTT,CASSIDRGLSNQPQHF
many,TRBV29-1,14,NA,TRBJ1-3,TGCAGCGTTGAAGGCGGGGACGCGGGAAACACCATATATTTT,CSVEGGDAGNTIYF
NA,TRBV19,10,NA,TRBJ1-2,TGCTACCAGGGGAACTATGGCTACACCTTC,CYQGNYGYTF
NA,TRBV29-1,14,NA,TRBJ2-2,TGCAGCGCCGATACAGACAGGAACACCGGGGAGCTGTTTTTT,CSADTDRNTGELFF
NA,TRBV7-9,16,NA,TRBJ2-7,TGTGCCAGCAGCTTGGGGATAAGCGGAGAATCCTACGAGCAGTACTTC,CASSLGISGESYEQYF
NA,TRBV3-1/TRBV3-2,17,TRBD2,TRBJ2-3,TGTGCCAGCAGCCCCCGACTAGCGGGAGGGCCGGCAGATACGCAGTATTTT,CASSPRLAGGPADTQYF
NA,TRBV19,13,NA,TRBJ2-3,TGTGCCAGTAGGGAGCGGAGCACAGATACGCAGTATTTT,CASRERSTDTQYF
NA,TRBV6-5,15,TRBD1,TRBJ1-3,TGTGCCAGCAGTTACCCCTGGGACAGGATGACCACCATATATTTT,CASSYPWDRMTTIYF
NA,TRBV6-6,17,TRBD2,TRBJ2-7,TGTGCCAGCAGTCAGATTACACTAGCGGGAGGGTTAAGCGAGCAGTACTTC,CASSQITLAGGLSEQYF
NA,TRBV5-1,15,TRBD2,TRBJ2-7,TGCGCCAGCAGCACAAGGACTAGCGCTTACTACGAGCAGTACTTC,CASSTRTSAYYEQYF
NA,TRBV7-9,14,TRBD2,TRBJ2-4,TGTGCCAGCAGCCAAGCGGGAGGGGGTGACATTCAGTACTTC,CASSQAGGGDIQYF
NA,TRBV24-1,14,TRBD1,TRBJ2-7,TGTGCCACCAGTGACGGACAGGGGGCCTACGAGCAGTACTTC,CATSDGQGAYEQYF